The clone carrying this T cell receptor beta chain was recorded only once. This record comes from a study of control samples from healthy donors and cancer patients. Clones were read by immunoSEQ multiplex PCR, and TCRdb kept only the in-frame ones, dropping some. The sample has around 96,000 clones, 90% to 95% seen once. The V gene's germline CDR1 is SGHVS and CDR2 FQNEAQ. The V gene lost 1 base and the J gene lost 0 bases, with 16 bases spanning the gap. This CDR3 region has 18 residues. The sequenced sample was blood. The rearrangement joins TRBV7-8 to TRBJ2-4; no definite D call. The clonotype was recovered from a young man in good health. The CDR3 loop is CASSLGRVPSVAKNIQYF. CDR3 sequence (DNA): TGTGCCAGCAGCTTAGGTCGGGTTCCCAGCGTAGCCAAAAACATTCAGTACTTC.